Following are 27 T cell receptor beta chains from one sample sequenced in a study of CD8 T cells in ankylosing spondylitis. TCRdb re-analysed the 5' RACE reads in MiXCR, keeping a single row per CDR3 protein. The sample contains some 38,000 distinct CDR3 sequences, less than 4% of which appear only once. Sequencing was performed on blood, either unsorted or a sorted T cell fraction (not recorded which). The receptors here all came from a male donor with ankylosing spondylitis or in good health (not recorded which).

Many counts were recorded for this clonotype. The chain combines TRBV9 with TRBJ2-1, with 11 bases aligning to TRBD2. With 3 bases clipped from V and 5 bases from J, the junction kept 1 base outside the gene matches. Germline V gives CDR1 SGDLS, CDR2 YYNGEE. The CDR3 loop spans 14 amino acids. CDR3 loop: CASSAGLADNEQFF. The CDR3 nucleotides read TGTGCCAGCAGCGCGGGACTAGCGGACAATGAGCAGTTCTTC.

This clonotype was found many times. The chain uses TRBV9 and TRBJ1-1, with D possibly being TRBD1 (5 bases). The germline gives CDR1 SGDLS, CDR2 YYNGEE. The CDR3 consists of 14 residues. Trimming left V 2 bases short and J 0 bases short, with 8 bases between. The CDR3 here is CASSVTGLNTEAFF. In nucleotides, the CDR3 is TGTGCCAGCAGCGTGACGGGACTGAACACTGAAGCTTTCTTT.

In this sample, this clonotype turned up many times. The V gene is TRBV18, the J gene TRBJ2-6; 7 positions agree with TRBD2. The CDR3 extends over 18 amino acids. V was clipped by 2 bases and J by 4 bases; unmatched bases: 11. CDR1 and CDR2 (germline): KGHSH, LQKENI. Here the CDR3 DNA reads TGTGCCAGCTCACCAAGGCTAGCGGCTAACTCGGGGGCCAACGTCCTGACTTTC. As protein: CASSPRLAANSGANVLTF.

The table lists this clonotype with many counts. The chain links TRBV9 to TRBJ2-5, with D uncertain. The CDR3 extends over 15 amino acids. Per the germline V gene, CDR1 is SGDLS and CDR2 is YYNGEE. Trimming stripped 0 bases from V and 0 bases from J, with 9 bases between. CDR3 bases: TGTGCCAGCAGCGTAGCGCACGGGTACCAAGAGACCCAGTACTTC. Residues: CASSVAHGYQETQYF.

This clonotype was counted ten times or more. This chain connects TRBV12-5 to TRBJ2-4; D is unresolved. From germline, CDR1 is LGHNT and CDR2 FRNRAP. V lost 1 base and J 0 bases, leaving 13 bases between the germline ends. CDR3 length: 17 residues. The CDR3 spells CASGLGQAELAKNIQYF. The CDR3 nucleotides are TGTGCTAGTGGTTTGGGTCAGGCGGAACTAGCCAAAAACATTCAGTACTTC.

This clonotype was seen ten or more times. V usage is TRBV9 and J usage is TRBJ2-1, with 9 bases matching TRBD1. The CDR3 has 15 residues. In germline, CDR1 is SGDLS, CDR2 YYNGEE. V shed 4 bases, J shed 7 bases, and the junction held 9 bases outside the gene matches. This CDR3 reads CASSPRGGQGNEQFF. CDR3 nucleotide sequence: TGTGCCAGCAGCCCTAGGGGGGGACAGGGTAATGAGCAGTTCTTC.

This clonotype was picked up many times. This sequence joins TRBV9 and TRBJ2-3; D remains ambiguous. Germline V gene sequence: CDR1 SGDLS, CDR2 YYNGEE. The CDR3 runs 14 residues. Trimming shortened V by 0 bases and J by 3 bases, and 8 bases separated the two germline ends. The CDR3 nucleotides read TGTGCCAGCAGCGTAGAGCTCCAGACAGATACGCAGTATTTT. This gives the protein CASSVELQTDTQYF.

This clonotype was detected ten times or more. V and J are TRBV9 and TRBJ2-1; the match to TRBD2 covers 9 bases. The CDR3 is 16 residues long. After removal of 4 bases from V and 4 bases from J, the junction contained 9 bases not matched to a gene. Per the germline V gene, CDR1 is SGDLS and CDR2 is YYNGEE. This CDR3 reads CASSPRPSGAYNEQFF. CDR3 sequence (DNA): TGTGCCAGCAGCCCCAGGCCTAGCGGGGCTTACAATGAGCAGTTCTTC.

This clonotype was observed at least ten times. The genes are TRBV9 and TRBJ2-3, with D maybe TRBD1 (5 bases). V was pared by 2 bases and J by 1 base, with 11 bases between. CDR3 length: 15 amino acids. The germline gives CDR1 SGDLS, CDR2 YYNGEE. The CDR3 here is CASSVTGSGTDTQYF. CDR3 sequence (DNA): TGTGCCAGCAGCGTTACAGGAAGTGGCACAGATACGCAGTATTTT. The full variable domain, in which reference TRBV9 and TRBJ2-3 provide the parts outside the CDR3, is DSGVTQTPKHLITATGQRVTLRCSPRSGDLSVYWYQQSLDQGLQFLIQYYNGEERAKGNILERFSAQQFPDLHSELNLSSLELGDSALYFCASSVTGSGTDTQYFGPGTRLTVL.

This clonotype was seen many times. Here the CDR3 reads CASSVGGPWFTDTQYF. The DNA of the CDR3 is TGTGCCAGCAGCGTCGGAGGGCCCTGGTTCACAGATACGCAGTATTTT. The V call is TRBV9, the J call TRBJ2-3, with TRBD2 as a possible D gene (6 bases). The CDR3 is made up of 16 amino acids. Germline V gives CDR1 SGDLS, CDR2 YYNGEE. V was shortened by 2 bases and J by 2 bases, with 15 bases between the two germline ends.

This clonotype showed up many times. CDR3 sequence reads: CASSVGPGLSDTQYF. CDR3 coding DNA: TGTGCCAGCAGCGTAGGTCCCGGGTTATCAGATACGCAGTATTTT. This rearrangement joins TRBV9 to TRBJ2-3; no reliable D call. Germline-derived CDR1 and CDR2 are SGDLS and YYNGEE. CDR3 length equals 15 residues. Deletions cut 0 bases from V and 4 bases from J, with 12 bases between.

This clonotype was counted a few times. The V call is TRBV9, the J call TRBJ2-5; TRBD2 is a possible D gene (5 bases). The CDR3 consists of 14 residues. Trimming left V 2 bases short and J 1 base short, with 9 bases between. CDR1 and CDR2 (germline): SGDLS, YYNGEE. The CDR3 coding sequence is TGTGCCAGCAGCGTGGGTAGCGCCCAAGAGACCCAGTACTTC. It specifies CASSVGSAQETQYF.

This clonotype was recorded at least ten times. The chain employs TRBV9 and TRBJ2-5, with 7 bases matching TRBD1. V was clipped by 1 base and J by 5 bases; unmatched bases: 5. The germline V gene encodes CDR1 SGDLS and CDR2 YYNGEE. The CDR3 covers 14 residues. In nucleotides, the CDR3 is TGTGCCAGCAGCGTACGACAGGGAGTGGAGACCCAGTACTTC. It encodes CASSVRQGVETQYF.

This clonotype was seen ten or more times. The rearrangement links TRBV9 to TRBJ1-3; 8 positions agree with TRBD1. The CDR3 loop spans 16 amino acids. CDR1 is SGDLS and CDR2 is YYNGEE in the germline V gene. Germline trimming cut 4 bases from V and 0 bases from J; bases unmatched to any gene: 6. CDR3 coding DNA: TGTGCCAGCAGCACCTCCGGGACAGGCTCTGGAAACACCATATATTTT. Translating gives CASSTSGTGSGNTIYF.

This clonotype was observed many times. The V and J genes are TRBV9 and TRBJ1-1, with a possible D match to TRBD1 (5 bases). CDR3 length: 15 amino acids. The germline gives CDR1 SGDLS, CDR2 YYNGEE. Trimming stripped 3 bases from V and 0 bases from J, with 12 bases between. CDR3 loop: CASSGTRGLNTEAFF. The DNA for the CDR3 is TGTGCCAGCAGCGGTACCCGGGGCCTGAACACTGAAGCTTTCTTT.

The J gene is TRBJ2-5, the V gene TRBV9; the D gene is possibly TRBD2 (6 bases). Germline CDR1 is SGDLS and CDR2 is YYNGEE. The CDR3 sequence is 15 residues long. V shed 0 bases and J shed 7 bases, with 16 bases lying between them. CDR3 nucleotides: TGTGCCAGCAGCGTAGTCGGGGAGGACGGCGGGACCCAGTACTTC. This translates into CASSVVGEDGGTQYF.

This clonotype occurred many times. The V and J genes are TRBV9 and TRBJ2-5, with 9 bases fitting TRBD1. The CDR3 consists of 14 residues. Trimming removed 0 bases from V and 4 bases from J; junction bases left unmatched: 1. Germline loops: CDR1 SGDLS, CDR2 YYNGEE. CDR3 nucleotides: TGTGCCAGCAGCGTAGAGGACAGGGGAGAGACCCAGTACTTC. This gives the protein CASSVEDRGETQYF.

This clonotype was recorded many times. The rearrangement links TRBV9 to TRBJ2-1; 12 bases fit TRBD2. From germline, CDR1 is SGDLS and CDR2 YYNGEE. CDR3 size: 17 residues. After removal of 4 bases from V and 0 bases from J, the junction contained 5 bases not matched to a gene. The DNA of the CDR3 is TGTGCCAGCAGCTCGCGGACTAGCGGGGACTCCTACAATGAGCAGTTCTTC. Its protein is CASSSRTSGDSYNEQFF.

This clonotype occurred many times. This chain joins TRBV9 and TRBJ2-1, with 8 bases aligning to TRBD2. Germline-derived CDR1 and CDR2 are SGDLS and YYNGEE. The ends lost 3 bases at V and 8 bases at J; junction bases unmatched: 13. The CDR3 contains 16 residues. The CDR3 here is CASSETGTSSGDEQFF. The CDR3 DNA follows: TGTGCCAGCAGCGAAACCGGGACTAGTTCAGGAGATGAGCAGTTCTTC.

This clonotype was seen at least ten times. The chain recombines TRBV9 with TRBJ2-5, with no clear D. V shed 0 bases and J shed 5 bases, with 14 bases lying between them. Germline-derived CDR1 and CDR2 are SGDLS and YYNGEE. CDR3 length: 15 residues. In nucleotides, the CDR3 is TGTGCCAGCAGCGTAGATGGGAAACTTTGGGAGACCCAGTACTTC. Amino acid sequence: CASSVDGKLWETQYF. The full variable domain, rest sourced from reference TRBV9 and TRBJ2-5, is DSGVTQTPKHLITATGQRVTLRCSPRSGDLSVYWYQQSLDQGLQFLIQYYNGEERAKGNILERFSAQQFPDLHSELNLSSLELGDSALYFCASSVDGKLWETQYFGPGTRLLVL.

Ten or more counts support this clonotype. This chain uses TRBV9 with TRBJ2-1, with no clear D. V was trimmed by 2 bases and J by 3 bases, leaving 9 bases between them. The V gene's germline CDR1 is SGDLS and CDR2 YYNGEE. The CDR3 totals 14 residues. CDR3 sequence (DNA): TGTGCCAGCAGCGTGGACCCCGACTACAATGAGCAGTTCTTC. Translated, it gives CASSVDPDYNEQFF.

This clonotype was counted at least ten times. V is TRBV9 and J is TRBJ2-2; no clear D gene. V was trimmed by 7 bases and J by 1 base, leaving 5 bases between them. This CDR3 spans 12 amino acids. The germline CDR1 and CDR2 sequences are SGDLS and YYNGEE. The CDR3 is CASSRNTGELFF. The DNA of the CDR3 is TGTGCCAGCTCCAGGAACACCGGGGAGCTGTTTTTT.

This clonotype was found many times. The chain employs TRBV9 and TRBJ2-1; D gene ambiguous. CDR3 length equals 17 residues. The germline CDR1 and CDR2 sequences are SGDLS and YYNGEE. Between the trimmed V and J ends, which lost 0 bases and 0 bases, there was a span of 13 bases. The chain's CDR3 is CASSVGVGYSSYNEQFF. The CDR3 DNA sequence: TGTGCCAGCAGCGTAGGGGTGGGCTACAGCTCCTACAATGAGCAGTTCTTC. The whole variable domain, remainder taken from reference TRBV9 and TRBJ2-1, is DSGVTQTPKHLITATGQRVTLRCSPRSGDLSVYWYQQSLDQGLQFLIQYYNGEERAKGNILERFSAQQFPDLHSELNLSSLELGDSALYFCASSVGVGYSSYNEQFFGPGTRLTVL.

In its sample, this clonotype was seen many times. The chain recombines TRBV9 with TRBJ2-1; D perhaps matches TRBD2 (5 bases). The ends were cut back, 2 bases at V and 6 bases at J, with 15 bases in the middle. Germline CDR1 and CDR2: SGDLS and YYNGEE. The CDR3 loop spans 15 amino acids. The CDR3 bases are TGTGCCAGCAGCGTCATCCCCGAGGGTCCCAATGAGCAGTTCTTC. It is translated as CASSVIPEGPNEQFF.

This clonotype appeared many times. The chain couples TRBV9 to TRBJ2-1, with 9 bases that match TRBD2. Germline V lookup: CDR1 SGDLS, CDR2 YYNGEE. CDR3 size: 17 residues. Germline trimming cut 0 bases from V and 0 bases from J; bases unmatched to any gene: 4. In DNA form, the CDR3 reads TGTGCCAGCAGCGTAGGCGGGGGGGCTCCCTCCTACAATGAGCAGTTCTTC. Its translation is CASSVGGGAPSYNEQFF.

This clonotype was seen at least ten times. The genes are TRBV9 and TRBJ1-2; D ambiguous. This CDR3 region has 16 residues. CDR1 and CDR2 from the germline V gene are SGDLS and YYNGEE. V was shortened by 0 bases and J by 3 bases, with 15 bases between the two germline ends. DNA for the CDR3: TGTGCCAGCAGCGTAGAAGTTTCCGGGGATGACTATGGCTACACCTTC. It yields the protein CASSVEVSGDDYGYTF.

In its sample, this clonotype was seen many times. The chain couples TRBV9 to TRBJ1-4; the D gene is possibly TRBD1 (5 bases). Germline lookup yields CDR1 SGDLS and CDR2 YYNGEE. Between the trimmed V and J ends, which lost 4 bases and 8 bases, there was a span of 18 bases. The CDR3 has 15 amino acids. CDR3 in DNA: TGTGCCAGCAGCCCTCTAGGGGTCACAGTCGAAAAACTGTTTTTT. The encoded protein is CASSPLGVTVEKLFF.